These 27 T cell receptor beta chains originate from one sample sequenced in a study of control samples from healthy donors and cancer patients. Only in-frame clones appear in the TCRdb table, and some are missing; sequencing was by immunoSEQ multiplex PCR. The sample has about 130,000 clones, 85% to 95% seen once; the top ten hold roughly 8.6%. Sequenced sample: blood. These receptors originate from a young man in good health.

The chain recombines TRBV28 with TRBJ1-3, with no clear D. CDR1 MDHEN and CDR2 SYDVKM come from the germline V gene. The V and J ends lost 3 bases and 1 base respectively, with 4 bases between them. This CDR3 is built from 13 residues. The CDR3 nucleotides are TGTGCCAGCAGTTTTCCTTCTGGAAACACCATATATTTT. Its protein product is CASSFPSGNTIYF. The entire variable domain, with the rest obtained from reference TRBV28 and TRBJ1-3, is as follows: DVKVTQSSRYLVKRTGEKVFLECVQDMDHENMFWYRQDPGLGLRLIYFSYDVKMKEKGDIPEGYSVSREKKERFSLILESASTNQTSMYLCASSFPSGNTIYFGEGSWLTVV.

The chain joins TRBV30 to TRBJ1-5; D is perhaps TRBD1 (5 bases). CDR1 is GTSNPN, CDR2 SVGIG, per germline (reference sequence). V lost 5 bases and J 4 bases, leaving 12 bases between the germline ends. The CDR3 runs to 13 residues. The DNA of the CDR3 is TGTGCCTGGGCTACCGACAGTAATCAGCCCCAGCATTTT. Amino acids: CAWATDSNQPQHF.

V and J are TRBV29-1 and TRBJ1-3; a weak D match, TRBD1 (5 bases). Germline loops: CDR1 SQVTM, CDR2 ANQGSEA. The CDR3 runs to 11 residues. The CDR3 region is CSGGSGNTIYF. In DNA form, the CDR3 reads TGCAGTGGGGGGTCGGGAAACACCATATATTTT.

The V and J genes are TRBV10-3 and TRBJ1-5, with D uncertain. V gave up 0 bases and J gave up 0 bases, with 9 bases separating them. The CDR3 is 16 residues long. CDR1 is ENHRY and CDR2 is SYGVKD in the germline V gene. CDR3 sequence (DNA): TGTGCCATCAGTGAGTCGTACAGCACTAGCAATCAGCCCCAGCATTTT. This codes for CAISESYSTSNQPQHF.

This clone was picked up one time. The rearrangement links TRBV6-5 to TRBJ1-1, with D hard to call. Germline CDR1 and CDR2: MNHEY and SVGAGI. Trimming took off 2 bases at V and 1 base at J, with 8 bases between the two ends. This CDR3 region has 14 residues. The CDR3 loop reads CASSYRSGNTEAFF. DNA for the CDR3: TGTGCCAGCAGTTACCGGTCGGGGAACACTGAAGCTTTCTTT.

This clone was recorded once. The chain has TRBV19 and TRBJ1-2; TRBD1 matches 8 bases. With 3 bases clipped from V and 5 bases from J, the junction kept 17 bases outside the gene matches. Germline-derived CDR1 and CDR2 are LNHDA and SQIVND (reference sequence). This CDR3 is 18 amino acids long. The CDR3 here is CASSIKGTGGFTFYGYTF. Here the CDR3 DNA reads TGTGCCAGTAGTATTAAGGGCACAGGGGGTTTCACCTTTTATGGCTACACCTTC.

This chain joins TRBV20-1 and TRBJ1-2; D not resolved. The ends were cut back, 3 bases at V and 4 bases at J, with 15 bases in the middle. Germline V gives CDR1 DFQATT, CDR2 SNEGSKA (reference sequence). There are 14 residues in the CDR3. CDR3 nucleotides: TGCAGTGCTAGTACCGGGCTGGGAACCTATGGCTACACCTTC. Translation: CSASTGLGTYGYTF.

The gene calls are TRBV5-6 and TRBJ1-2, with D tentatively TRBD1 (5 bases). The germline gives CDR1 SGHDT, CDR2 YYEEEE. V was clipped by 3 bases and J by 3 bases, with 12 bases between them. The CDR3 sequence is 14 residues long. The chain's CDR3 is CASSWGGHHYGYTF. The CDR3, as DNA: TGTGCCAGCAGCTGGGGCGGGCACCACTATGGCTACACCTTC.

The chain employs TRBV5-1 and TRBJ2-3, with 10 bases identical to TRBD2. This CDR3 contains 18 residues. Trimming cost V 0 bases and J 0 bases; bases outside gene matches: 7. The germline V gene has CDR1 SGHRS and CDR2 YFSETQ. The CDR3, as DNA: TGCGCCAGCAGCTTGGAAGGACTAGCGGATACTAGCACAGATACGCAGTATTTT. Residues: CASSLEGLADTSTDTQYF.

The chain has TRBV27 and TRBJ1-1; possibly TRBD1 for D (5 bases). The CDR3 covers 13 residues. The germline CDR1 and CDR2 sequences are MNHEY and SMNVEV (reference sequence). The ends were cut back, 3 bases at V and 6 bases at J, with 11 bases in the middle. The CDR3 region is CASSFQGSAEAFF. CDR3 nucleotides: TGTGCCAGCAGTTTTCAGGGTAGCGCTGAAGCTTTCTTT.

This clone was observed a handful of times. The chain is built from TRBV5-4 and TRBJ1-6; 9 positions agree with TRBD1. CDR1 and CDR2 (germline): SGHNT, YYREEE (reference sequence). V lost 4 bases, J lost 10 bases, and 3 bases stayed unmatched. This CDR3 is 13 amino acids long. CDR3 region: CASSGGQGSPLHF. The CDR3 nucleotides are TGTGCCAGCAGCGGGGGACAGGGATCACCCCTCCACTTT.

The genes are TRBV18 and TRBJ1-1; the D gene is possibly TRBD1 (6 bases). Germline V gene data show CDR1 as KGHSH and CDR2 as LQKENI. The CDR3 runs to 14 residues. The V end lost 4 bases, the J end lost 5 bases, and 14 bases lay between the germline ends. CDR3 loop: CASSRDTGGTEAFF. In DNA, the CDR3 is TGTGCCAGCTCACGGGACACCGGAGGAACTGAAGCTTTCTTT. Looking up the rest from reference TRBV18 and TRBJ1-1 gives the full variable domain: NAGVMQNPRHLVRRRGQEARLRCSPMKGHSHVYWYRQLPEEGLKFMVYLQKENIIDESGMPKERFSAEFPKEGPSILRIQQVVRGDSAAYFCASSRDTGGTEAFFGQGTRLTVV.

The rearrangement uses TRBV7-3 and TRBJ2-3; D gene uncertain. The CDR3 totals 14 residues. The V gene lost 5 bases and the J gene lost 4 bases, with 13 bases spanning the gap. Germline values: CDR1 SGHTA, CDR2 FQGTGA. CDR3 DNA: TGTGCCAGCAGCGCCAGCGCGACTCCAGATACGCAGTATTTT. Amino acid sequence: CASSASATPDTQYF.

This clone was detected only once. V is TRBV7-2 and J is TRBJ1-3; D is unresolved. The germline V and J ends were trimmed by 1 base and 1 base, with 11 bases remaining between them. CDR1 and CDR2 (germline): SGHTA, FQGNSA. CDR3 size: 16 residues. The CDR3 spells CASSLVGVWSGNTIYF. The CDR3 DNA reads TGTGCCAGCAGCTTAGTAGGTGTCTGGTCTGGAAACACCATATATTTT.

The chain has TRBV5-5 and TRBJ2-2; TRBD2 matches at 9 bases. This CDR3 is built from 16 residues. The trim removed 6 bases at V and 4 bases at J, leaving 10 bases unmatched. Germline V gene sequence: CDR1 SGHKS, CDR2 YYEKEE (reference sequence). CDR3 loop: CASTIFATSGTGELFF. CDR3 nucleotides: TGTGCCAGCACCATTTTCGCGACTAGCGGCACCGGGGAGCTGTTTTTT.

The chain couples TRBV4-2 to TRBJ1-1; D remains unclear. This CDR3 is 14 amino acids long. Germline lookup yields CDR1 LGHNA and CDR2 YNFKEQ. V shed 4 bases and J shed 4 bases, with 13 bases lying between them. The CDR3 loop reads CASSLEELPTEAFF. CDR3 sequence (DNA): TGTGCCAGCAGCCTTGAAGAACTACCCACTGAAGCTTTCTTT.

The V call is TRBV12-3 or TRBV12-4, the J call TRBJ2-3; TRBD1 might be the D (6 bases). V lost 5 bases, J lost 4 bases, and 10 bases lay in between. The CDR3 consists of 13 residues. As DNA, the CDR3 is TGTGCCAGCAGTGGAGACAGGCCAGATACGCAGTATTTT. Translated, it gives CASSGDRPDTQYF.

Details on this clone: Distinct nucleotide sequences in the sample also encode this CDR3. This chain joins TRBV4-1 and TRBJ1-5; perhaps TRBD1 as D (5 bases). Germline CDR1 is MGHRA and CDR2 is YSYEKL. V lost 4 bases, J lost 0 bases, and 10 bases lay in between. The CDR3 covers 15 residues. CDR3 loop: CASSPRTGSNQPQHF. CDR3 DNA sequence: TGCGCCAGCAGCCCCCGCACAGGTAGCAATCAGCCCCAGCATTTT.

V gene TRBV10-3 combines with J gene TRBJ1-6; no clear D gene. This CDR3 has 13 amino acids. Germline V lookup: CDR1 ENHRY, CDR2 SYGVKD. Trimming cost V 6 bases and J 5 bases, with 8 bases left between them. DNA of the CDR3: TGTGCCATCAGAGGCCAGGATAATTCACCCCTCCACTTT. It specifies CAIRGQDNSPLHF.

The rearrangement links TRBV4-1 to TRBJ2-5; 7 bases align to TRBD1. Unmatched junction bases numbered 3, after V lost 3 bases and J lost 2 bases. Germline CDR1 and CDR2: MGHRA and YSYEKL. The CDR3 spans 14 residues. The CDR3 nucleotides are TGCGCCAGCAGCCAGCCACAGGGGCAAGAGACCCAGTACTTC. Translation: CASSQPQGQETQYF.

This chain joins TRBV6-5 and TRBJ2-3; 10 positions match TRBD1. The CDR3 contains 15 residues. With V trimmed by 7 bases and J by 4 bases, 8 bases remained unmatched. Germline V gene lookup returns CDR1 MNHEY and CDR2 SVGAGI. The CDR3 here is CASTRQGAAADTQYF. The CDR3 nucleotides are TGTGCCAGCACCAGACAGGGGGCGGCGGCAGATACGCAGTATTTT.

V and J are TRBV27 and TRBJ1-1; weak D call: TRBD1 (5 bases). V lost 4 bases, J lost 3 bases, and 15 bases lay in between. This CDR3 has 15 amino acids. The germline V gene encodes CDR1 MNHEY and CDR2 SMNVEV (reference sequence). CDR3 in amino acids: CASSWGTGSDTEAFF. As DNA, the CDR3 is TGTGCCAGCAGTTGGGGAACAGGCTCGGACACTGAAGCTTTCTTT.

J is TRBJ2-3 and V is TRBV5-1; the D call may be TRBD1 or TRBD2 (6 bases each). CDR3 length: 15 amino acids. CDR1 is SGHRS and CDR2 is YFSETQ in the germline V gene. Trimming cost V 4 bases and J 3 bases, with 15 bases left between them. In nucleotides, the CDR3 is TGCGCCAGCAGCCCTGAGGGGGGCGGAACAGATACGCAGTATTTT. Protein: CASSPEGGGTDTQYF.

The chain couples TRBV30 to TRBJ1-3; D gene unclear. This CDR3 is 11 amino acids long. The germline V gene encodes CDR1 GTSNPN and CDR2 SVGIG (reference sequence). V was trimmed by 4 bases and J by 8 bases, leaving 9 bases between them. In DNA form, the CDR3 reads TGTGCCTGGACCGCACTCCACACCATATATTTT. Protein product: CAWTALHTIYF. The full variable domain, rest sourced from reference TRBV30 and TRBJ1-3, is SQTIHQWPATLVQPVGSPLSLECTVEGTSNPNLYWYRQAAGRGLQLLFYSVGIGQISSEVPQNLSASRPQDRQFILSSKKLLLSDSGFYLCAWTALHTIYFGEGSWLTVV.

The rearrangement uses TRBV6-5 and TRBJ1-1; tentatively, D is TRBD1 (5 bases). The germline V gene has CDR1 MNHEY and CDR2 SVGAGI. The CDR3 extends over 14 amino acids. The V gene lost 3 bases and the J gene lost 4 bases, with 12 bases spanning the gap. The CDR3: CASSYSLGTTEAFF. CDR3 DNA sequence: TGTGCCAGCAGTTATTCCCTGGGGACCACTGAAGCTTTCTTT.

A single count supports this clone. The chain carries TRBV19 and TRBJ1-5, with 10 positions matching TRBD1. The V gene end was trimmed by 1 base and the J gene end by 2 bases; junction bases not matched to a gene: 2. CDR3 size: 16 residues. Germline CDR1 LNHDA, CDR2 SQIVND (reference sequence). Written as DNA, the CDR3 is TGTGCCAGTAGTATAGCAGGGACAGGGGGCAATCAGCCCCAGCATTTT. Translated: CASSIAGTGGNQPQHF. The variable domain in full, with the rest retrieved from reference TRBV19 and TRBJ1-5, is DGGITQSPKYLFRKEGQNVTLSCEQNLNHDAMYWYRQDPGQGLRLIYYSQIVNDFQKGDIAEGYSVSREKKESFPLTVTSAQKNPTAFYLCASSIAGTGGNQPQHFGDGTRLSIL.

The genes are TRBV9 and TRBJ2-2; 7 positions agree with TRBD1. V was clipped by 4 bases and J by 3 bases; unmatched bases: 6. The CDR3 runs 15 residues. Germline-derived CDR1 and CDR2 are SGDLS and YYNGEE. For the CDR3, the DNA is TGTGCCAGCAGCATCACAGGGGCCTACACCGGGGAGCTGTTTTTT. This translates into CASSITGAYTGELFF.